This T cell receptor beta chain was sequenced in a study of blood T cell repertoires in COVID-19. Assay used: immunoSEQ multiplex PCR; TCRdb lists only in-frame clones, some missing. The sample comprises a few hundred thousand clones, about 90% of which are singletons, and 2.5% to 3% rests with the top ten. The V segment lost 5 bases and the J segment 3 bases; nucleotides outside the gene matches: 13. The CDR3 totals 16 residues. Germline CDR1 reads SGHVS; CDR2 reads FQNEAQ. The source material was PBMCs or T cells enriched from blood (not recorded which). This receptor was identified in a woman between 25 and 40 years old who had recovered from COVID-19. The rearrangement joins TRBV7-8 to TRBJ2-7; 7 bases align to TRBD1. DNA for the CDR3: TGTGCCAGCAGCCGACCGGCGTCAGGGGGAAACTACGAGCAGTACTTC. Translated, it gives CASSRPASGGNYEQYF. Complete variable domain (other parts from reference TRBV7-8 and TRBJ2-7): GAGVSQSPRYKVAKRGQDVALRCDPISGHVSLFWYQQALGQGPEFLTYFQNEAQLDKSGLPSDRFFAERPEGSVSTLKIQRTQQEDSAVYLCASSRPASGGNYEQYFGPGTRLTVT.